The rows below give T cell receptor beta chains drawn from one sample of a study of blood T cell repertoires in COVID-19. Some clones are missing from TCRdb's copy, which holds only in-frame ones; the method was immunoSEQ multiplex PCR. The data show fewer than 300,000 clones, just over 90% seen once. Material: PBMCs or T cells enriched from blood (not recorded which). These receptors were obtained from a woman aged 40 to 50 with acute COVID-19. Each CDR3 is given with its conserved first and last residue. The order of the fields is J gene, clone size, V gene, D gene, CDR3 DNA, CDR3 protein. The D gene is left open where the match is weak. Only part of the rows carry a size: once, few, many, or a class if the clone is expanded.

J gene: TRBJ2-5; clone size: .; V gene: TRBV28; D gene: TRBD2; CDR3 DNA: TGTGCCAGCAGTTGGACTAGCGCAAGAGAGACCCAGTACTTC; CDR3 protein: CASSWTSARETQYF
J gene: TRBJ1-3; clone size: few; V gene: TRBV7-2; D gene: .; CDR3 DNA: TGTGCCAGCAGCTTAACCCAGACTGGAAACACCATATATTTT; CDR3 protein: CASSLTQTGNTIYF
J gene: TRBJ1-3; clone size: .; V gene: TRBV5-4; D gene: TRBD1; CDR3 DNA: TGTGCCAGCAGCCAAGGGACAGGGGGCCGCTCTGGAAACACCATATATTTT; CDR3 protein: CASSQGTGGRSGNTIYF
J gene: TRBJ2-5; clone size: .; V gene: TRBV24-1; D gene: .; CDR3 DNA: TGTGCCACCAGTGACCCGGGGAGGGGGGGTCAAGAGACCCAGTACTTC; CDR3 protein: CATSDPGRGGQETQYF
J gene: TRBJ2-2; clone size: .; V gene: TRBV6-5; D gene: TRBD2; CDR3 DNA: TGTGCCAGCATCCTAGCGGCCCTGAACACCGGGGAGCTGTTTTTT; CDR3 protein: CASILAALNTGELFF
J gene: TRBJ2-7; clone size: once; V gene: TRBV5-1; D gene: TRBD1; CDR3 DNA: TGCGCCAGCAGCTGGGCCGGGACAGGCTCATACGAGCAGTACTTC; CDR3 protein: CASSWAGTGSYEQYF
J gene: TRBJ2-7; clone size: .; V gene: TRBV29-1; D gene: TRBD1; CDR3 DNA: TGCAGCGTTGGGACAGGGTGGGGCGAGCAGTACTTC; CDR3 protein: CSVGTGWGEQYF
J gene: TRBJ1-4; clone size: .; V gene: TRBV7-2; D gene: TRBD1; CDR3 DNA: TGTGCCAGCAGCCCGACAGGGCCCGCAACTAATGAAAAACTGTTTTTT; CDR3 protein: CASSPTGPATNEKLFF
J gene: TRBJ2-1; clone size: .; V gene: TRBV12-3/TRBV12-4; D gene: TRBD1; CDR3 DNA: TGTGCCAGCAGCCGGACAGGGGGTGAGCAGTTCTTC; CDR3 protein: CASSRTGGEQFF
J gene: TRBJ2-3; clone size: .; V gene: TRBV27; D gene: TRBD2; CDR3 DNA: TGTGCCAGCAGTTTGTGGGCGGGGGGGCTAGGCACAGATACGCAGTATTTT; CDR3 protein: CASSLWAGGLGTDTQYF
J gene: TRBJ1-2; clone size: .; V gene: TRBV18; D gene: .; CDR3 DNA: TGTGCCAGCTCACCACAACAGGGTGATGGCTACACCTTC; CDR3 protein: CASSPQQGDGYTF
J gene: TRBJ1-2; clone size: .; V gene: TRBV2; D gene: TRBD1; CDR3 DNA: TGTGCCAGCAGGGGACAGGGGATCGGCTATGGCTACACCTTC; CDR3 protein: CASRGQGIGYGYTF
J gene: TRBJ2-7; clone size: once; V gene: TRBV3-1/TRBV3-2; D gene: TRBD1; CDR3 DNA: TGTGCCAGCAGCTATACAGGGGCCCCATCCCATCAGTACTTC; CDR3 protein: CASSYTGAPSHQYF
J gene: TRBJ2-3; clone size: .; V gene: TRBV7-3; D gene: TRBD1; CDR3 DNA: TGTGCCAGCAGCTCCGGGACAGGGAGCACAGATACGCAGTATTTT; CDR3 protein: CASSSGTGSTDTQYF
J gene: TRBJ2-3; clone size: .; V gene: TRBV7-3; D gene: .; CDR3 DNA: TGTGCCAGCTTGGACAACCTAGCGAGCACAGATACGCAGTATTTT; CDR3 protein: CASLDNLASTDTQYF
J gene: TRBJ2-5; clone size: .; V gene: TRBV30; D gene: .; CDR3 DNA: TGTGCCTGGAGTAAAACCAGGGGATTCCAAGAGACCCAGTACTTC; CDR3 protein: CAWSKTRGFQETQYF
J gene: TRBJ2-1; clone size: once; V gene: TRBV19; D gene: TRBD2; CDR3 DNA: TGTGCCAGTACCTCGACTAGCCTCAATGAGCAGTTCTTC; CDR3 protein: CASTSTSLNEQFF
J gene: TRBJ2-3; clone size: .; V gene: TRBV7-2; D gene: .; CDR3 DNA: TGTGCCAGCAGCCTCCAACAGGGCCCAGATACGCAGTATTTT; CDR3 protein: CASSLQQGPDTQYF
J gene: TRBJ1-1; clone size: .; V gene: TRBV18; D gene: TRBD1; CDR3 DNA: TGTGCCAGCTCACGGGGACAGGGGAACACTGAAGCTTTCTTT; CDR3 protein: CASSRGQGNTEAFF
J gene: TRBJ1-1; clone size: .; V gene: TRBV5-4; D gene: .; CDR3 DNA: TGTGCCAGCAGCCCCGGACTGTTGAACACTGAAGCTTTCTTT; CDR3 protein: CASSPGLLNTEAFF
J gene: TRBJ2-7; clone size: .; V gene: TRBV9; D gene: .; CDR3 DNA: TGTGCCAGCTCCCGGGGCGGGGCCAACTCCCTGGAGCAGTACTTC; CDR3 protein: CASSRGGANSLEQYF
J gene: TRBJ1-6; clone size: .; V gene: TRBV9; D gene: .; CDR3 DNA: TGTGCCAGCAGCGTACAGGGAGGCAATTCACCCCTCCACTTT; CDR3 protein: CASSVQGGNSPLHF
J gene: TRBJ2-5; clone size: .; V gene: TRBV20-1; D gene: TRBD2; CDR3 DNA: TGCAGTGGAACTAGCGTTGAGACCCAGTACTTC; CDR3 protein: CSGTSVETQYF
J gene: TRBJ2-3; clone size: .; V gene: TRBV5-1; D gene: TRBD2; CDR3 DNA: TGCGCCAGCAGCTTGGCGCCCAGCGGGGGTACAGATACGCAGTATTTT; CDR3 protein: CASSLAPSGGTDTQYF
J gene: TRBJ1-2; clone size: .; V gene: TRBV11-3; D gene: .; CDR3 DNA: TGTGCCAGCAGCTTAGCGGCAGGGTATGGCTACACCTTC; CDR3 protein: CASSLAAGYGYTF
J gene: TRBJ2-1; clone size: .; V gene: TRBV27; D gene: .; CDR3 DNA: TGTGCCAGCAGTTTTCAGAAAAGCAATGAGCAGTTCTTC; CDR3 protein: CASSFQKSNEQFF
J gene: TRBJ2-4; clone size: .; V gene: TRBV7-2; D gene: .; CDR3 DNA: TGTGCCAGCAGCTTAGCCCTATCCAAAAACATTCAGTACTTC; CDR3 protein: CASSLALSKNIQYF
J gene: TRBJ2-3; clone size: .; V gene: TRBV21-1; D gene: .; CDR3 DNA: TGTGCCAGCAGCAAAGCGCAGGAGACTAGCGGGATCACCGGCACAGATACGCAGTATTTT; CDR3 protein: CASSKAQETSGITGTDTQYF
J gene: TRBJ2-6; clone size: .; V gene: TRBV7-2; D gene: TRBD1; CDR3 DNA: TGTGCCAGCAGCTTAGGTCTCGGACAGGACTCTGGGGCCAACGTCCTGACTTTC; CDR3 protein: CASSLGLGQDSGANVLTF
J gene: TRBJ2-4; clone size: once; V gene: TRBV28; D gene: .; CDR3 DNA: TGTGCCAGCAGTTTGGGTTCCGGGGTGAGAGTGTACTTC; CDR3 protein: CASSLGSGVRVYF
J gene: TRBJ1-4; clone size: .; V gene: TRBV2; D gene: TRBD1; CDR3 DNA: TGTGCCAGCAGGGGGGACAGCATTAATGAAAAACTGTTTTTT; CDR3 protein: CASRGDSINEKLFF
J gene: TRBJ2-3; clone size: few; V gene: TRBV7-3; D gene: .; CDR3 DNA: TGTGCCAGCAGCAAACCGGGGGATCAAGATACGCAGTATTTT; CDR3 protein: CASSKPGDQDTQYF
J gene: TRBJ1-2; clone size: once; V gene: TRBV18; D gene: .; CDR3 DNA: TGTGCCAGCTCACCGCGGGACGGATATGGCTACACCTTC; CDR3 protein: CASSPRDGYGYTF
J gene: TRBJ1-4; clone size: .; V gene: TRBV9; D gene: .; CDR3 DNA: TGTGCCAGCAGCGTAGGGGGCGCAACTAATGAAAAACTGTTTTTT; CDR3 protein: CASSVGGATNEKLFF
J gene: TRBJ1-1; clone size: .; V gene: TRBV18; D gene: TRBD1; CDR3 DNA: TGTGCCAGCTCACCAGACAGGGTGAACACTGAAGCTTTCTTT; CDR3 protein: CASSPDRVNTEAFF
J gene: TRBJ1-1; clone size: .; V gene: TRBV2; D gene: .; CDR3 DNA: TGTGCCAGCAGTGTAATGAACACTGAAGCTTTCTTT; CDR3 protein: CASSVMNTEAFF
J gene: TRBJ2-1; clone size: .; V gene: TRBV10-1; D gene: .; CDR3 DNA: TGCGCCAGCAGTGAGTATGGGAGCTCCTACAATGAGCAGTTCTTC; CDR3 protein: CASSEYGSSYNEQFF
J gene: TRBJ1-3; clone size: .; V gene: TRBV11-3; D gene: .; CDR3 DNA: TGTGCCAGCAGCTTTGCAGGACTCGGAAACACCATATATTTT; CDR3 protein: CASSFAGLGNTIYF
J gene: TRBJ2-7; clone size: .; V gene: TRBV28; D gene: .; CDR3 DNA: TGTGCCACCGGGACATCGATCTCCTACGAGCAGTACTTC; CDR3 protein: CATGTSISYEQYF
J gene: TRBJ1-6; clone size: .; V gene: TRBV10-3; D gene: TRBD1; CDR3 DNA: TGTGCCATCAGTGGGACAGGGACCTCACCCCTCCACTTT; CDR3 protein: CAISGTGTSPLHF
J gene: TRBJ2-1; clone size: .; V gene: TRBV7-6; D gene: TRBD2; CDR3 DNA: TGTGCCAGCAGCCGCGGGACTAGCGGGAGGTACAATGAGCAGTTCTTC; CDR3 protein: CASSRGTSGRYNEQFF
J gene: TRBJ1-5; clone size: once; V gene: TRBV4-2; D gene: TRBD1; CDR3 DNA: TGTGCCAGCAGCCAAGGGGCGGGACAGGGGGATCAGCCCCAGCATTTT; CDR3 protein: CASSQGAGQGDQPQHF
J gene: TRBJ2-3; clone size: .; V gene: TRBV24-1; D gene: TRBD2; CDR3 DNA: TGTGCCACCAGTTCGACTAGCGGGGCTCTAGATACGCAGTATTTT; CDR3 protein: CATSSTSGALDTQYF
J gene: TRBJ1-1; clone size: .; V gene: TRBV2; D gene: TRBD1; CDR3 DNA: TGTGCCAGCACCTTCAGGGGGCCTGAAGCTTTCTTT; CDR3 protein: CASTFRGPEAFF
J gene: TRBJ2-7; clone size: once; V gene: TRBV19; D gene: TRBD2; CDR3 DNA: TGTGCCACGCGGGAGTCCTACGAGCAGTACTTC; CDR3 protein: CATRESYEQYF
J gene: TRBJ2-4; clone size: .; V gene: TRBV14; D gene: TRBD1; CDR3 DNA: TGTGCCAGCAGCCACATGACAGGGGCAAACATTCAGTACTTC; CDR3 protein: CASSHMTGANIQYF
J gene: TRBJ2-6; clone size: .; V gene: TRBV11-2; D gene: .; CDR3 DNA: TGTGCCAGCAGCTTAACAGGGCGGAGCTCTGGGGCCAACGTCCTGACTTTC; CDR3 protein: CASSLTGRSSGANVLTF
J gene: TRBJ1-2; clone size: .; V gene: TRBV3-1/TRBV3-2; D gene: .; CDR3 DNA: TGTGCCAGCAGCCAAGTCAACACTAACTATGGCTACACCTTC; CDR3 protein: CASSQVNTNYGYTF
J gene: TRBJ1-5; clone size: .; V gene: TRBV2; D gene: TRBD1; CDR3 DNA: TGTGCCAGCAGTGATCACGGGACAGGGCTTTTTAGTCGCAATCAGCCCCAGCATTTT; CDR3 protein: CASSDHGTGLFSRNQPQHF
J gene: TRBJ1-2; clone size: .; V gene: TRBV28; D gene: .; CDR3 DNA: TGTGCCAGCAGTTTATCGAGGGTTTCCAACTATGGCTACACCTTC; CDR3 protein: CASSLSRVSNYGYTF